This is a list of T cell receptor beta chains from one sample in a study of OX40 agonist ivuxolimab in advanced cancers. Data came from immunoSEQ multiplex PCR; TCRdb stores just in-frame clones and leaves some out. Of tens of thousands of clones detected, 91% appear once; the ten largest clones hold 4.5% to 5.5%. The source material was CD4+ or CD8+ T cells sorted from blood, sampled in a trial of the OX40 agonist ivuxolimab. These receptors were collected from an adult with an advanced solid tumor such as melanoma, head and neck, liver or kidney cancer. CDR3s include the opening cysteine and the closing phenylalanine or tryptophan. A D gene is named only where the DNA matches it firmly. Only some rows state a clone size, as once, few, many or a class for expanded clones.

j_call,v_call,clone_size,d_call,cdr3_nt,cdr3_aa
TRBJ2-5,TRBV5-4,-,TRBD2,TGTGCCAGCAGCTTAAGGGGCGGGAGTGGAGAGACCCAGTACTTC,CASSLRGGSGETQYF
TRBJ2-2,TRBV7-9,once,-,TGTGCCAGCAGCCCCTCGGGGGAAACCGGGGAGCTGTTTTTT,CASSPSGETGELFF
TRBJ1-1,TRBV28,-,TRBD1,TGTGCAGCAGGGGGCTGGAAGACTGAAGCTTTCTTT,CAAGGWKTEAFF
TRBJ2-7,TRBV5-8,-,TRBD2,TGTGCCAGCCCGTCCTATCAGCGGGGTTTCTCCTACGAGCAGTACTTC,CASPSYQRGFSYEQYF
TRBJ1-2,TRBV18,-,-,TGTGCCAGCTCACCACAGAGGGGCAACTATGGCTACACCTTC,CASSPQRGNYGYTF
TRBJ1-2,TRBV6-1,-,TRBD1,TGTGCCAGCAGTGAATCCACCCTTCCGACAGGGCGAAGCTATGGCTACACCTTC,CASSESTLPTGRSYGYTF
TRBJ2-1,TRBV7-2,-,TRBD2,TGTGCCAGCAGCTTAGACTCCGGGACTAGACAAAAGGAGCAGTTCTTC,CASSLDSGTRQKEQFF
TRBJ1-1,TRBV6-5,-,TRBD1,TGTGCCAGCAGTAGGGACAGGGTAGGGACTGAAGCTTTCTTT,CASSRDRVGTEAFF
TRBJ1-4,TRBV5-4,-,TRBD1,TGTGCCAGCAGCATACCGGGACAGGGGGCTGAAAAACTGTTTTTT,CASSIPGQGAEKLFF
TRBJ2-1,TRBV18,-,TRBD1,TGTGCCAGCTCTCCAGGGGGTGGAGGCAATGAGCAGTTCTTC,CASSPGGGGNEQFF
TRBJ2-3,TRBV19,-,-,TGTGCCAGTAGTGGTGGGGGACGCACAGATACGCAGTATTTT,CASSGGGRTDTQYF
TRBJ1-1,TRBV27,few,-,TGTGCCAGCAGTGCGGGACAATTCAACACTGAAGCTTTCTTT,CASSAGQFNTEAFF
TRBJ1-5,TRBV19,-,-,TGTGCCAGTAGCCAGTCGCAGGCGACGAGCAATCAGCCCCAGCATTTT,CASSQSQATSNQPQHF
TRBJ2-3,TRBV20-1,-,TRBD2,TGCAGTGCTAGAGACAGCGGGAGTGTGTATTTT,CSARDSGSVYF
TRBJ2-5,TRBV19,once,TRBD2,TGTGCCAGTAGAGTGGGACTAGCGGGTGGAGAGACCCAGTACTTC,CASRVGLAGGETQYF
TRBJ2-3,TRBV28,-,TRBD2,TGTGCCAGCAGTCTTAGCGGGAGGGCCCCAGATACGCAGTATTTT,CASSLSGRAPDTQYF
TRBJ2-7,TRBV11-3,-,TRBD2,TGTGCCAGCAGCTTGACTAGCGGGATAGTCCACGAGCAGTACTTC,CASSLTSGIVHEQYF
TRBJ2-2,TRBV5-5,-,-,TGTGCCAGCAGCTTTCCCGGCGGGGAGCTGTTTTTT,CASSFPGGELFF
TRBJ1-2,TRBV30,-,-,TGTGCCTGGAGTTTGGGGGCTGGGGGCTACACCTTC,CAWSLGAGGYTF
TRBJ1-1,TRBV6-1,-,-,TGTGCCAGCACAGGTAGAATGAACACTGAAGCTTTCTTT,CASTGRMNTEAFF
TRBJ1-6,TRBV4-1,-,-,TGCGCCAGCGGACATTCACCCCTCCACTTT,CASGHSPLHF
TRBJ1-5,TRBV12-5,-,-,TGTGCTAGTGGTTTGGGACCAGGGAAGGTAGGCAATCAGCCCCAGCATTTT,CASGLGPGKVGNQPQHF
TRBJ2-5,TRBV11-3,-,-,TGTGCCAGCAGCTTAGGCCAAGAGACCCAGTACTTC,CASSLGQETQYF
TRBJ2-1,TRBV19,-,-,TGTGCCAGTAGTACCCAAACAGGGTTAGGGTTCAATGAGCAGTTCTTC,CASSTQTGLGFNEQFF
TRBJ2-7,TRBV7-2,-,-,TGTGCCAGCAGCTTAGAGTGGGGATGGCGGGCGGGCGAGCAGTACTTC,CASSLEWGWRAGEQYF
TRBJ1-5,TRBV6-4,-,-,TGTGCCAGCAGACAGGGAAATCAGCCCCAGCATTTT,CASRQGNQPQHF
TRBJ1-5,TRBV6-1,-,-,TGTGCCAGCAGCCCCAGCCGGGACGGTAATCAGCCCCAGCATTTT,CASSPSRDGNQPQHF
TRBJ2-5,TRBV14,-,-,TGTGCCAGCAGCCCCCAGGGGTTAGAGACCCAGTACTTC,CASSPQGLETQYF
TRBJ2-1,TRBV7-9,-,TRBD1,TGTGCCAGCAGCGGGAGCCATCTAGGACAGGGAGGGCAGTTCTTC,CASSGSHLGQGGQFF
TRBJ1-3,TRBV14,-,-,TGTGCCAGCAGCCAAGTGGCAGGGAGCTCTGGAAACACCATATATTTT,CASSQVAGSSGNTIYF
TRBJ2-7,TRBV27,-,-,TGTGCCAGCAGTTTGACACAGGGTTATGAGCAGTACTTC,CASSLTQGYEQYF
TRBJ2-2,TRBV7-9,-,-,TGTGCCAGCAGCCGGACGGTCGCGGGTATAAACACCGGGGAGCTGTTTTTT,CASSRTVAGINTGELFF
TRBJ1-1,TRBV6-1,few,-,TGTGCCAGCAGTATTGTCTCAGGGGTGGACACTGAAGCTTTCTTT,CASSIVSGVDTEAFF
TRBJ2-3,TRBV11-1,-,-,TGTGCCAGCAGCAAGGCCGGGGCAGGAGTGGGCCCAGATACGCAGTATTTT,CASSKAGAGVGPDTQYF
TRBJ2-5,TRBV4-1,once,-,TGCGCCAGCAGCCAAGGGGGGGTAGAGACCCAGTACTTC,CASSQGGVETQYF
TRBJ2-1,TRBV5-1,-,TRBD2,TGCGCCAGCAGCTTAAGCGGGAGCTACTACAATGAGCAGTTCTTC,CASSLSGSYYNEQFF
TRBJ2-7,TRBV5-1,-,-,TGCGCCAGCAGCTTGGCCAACGCCTACGAGCAGTACTTC,CASSLANAYEQYF
TRBJ2-3,TRBV7-8,-,TRBD1,TGTGCCAGCAGCACCAGGGGGCTAGTCAGAACAGATACGCAGTATTTT,CASSTRGLVRTDTQYF
TRBJ2-1,TRBV5-1,-,-,TGCGCCAGCAGTCCGTCGGGGATAAGCTCCTACAATGAGCAGTTCTTC,CASSPSGISSYNEQFF
TRBJ2-1,TRBV6-1,once,TRBD2,TGTGCCAGCAGTGAAGCGCGACTAGCGGCTTACAATGAGCAGTTCTTC,CASSEARLAAYNEQFF
TRBJ2-2,TRBV5-1,-,-,TGCGCCAGCAGCACCGGATCAAAGGCCGCCGGGGAGCTGTTTTTT,CASSTGSKAAGELFF
TRBJ2-3,TRBV27,-,TRBD2,TGTGCCAGCATGAAGCGGGAGAGCACAGATACGCAGTATTTT,CASMKRESTDTQYF
TRBJ1-1,TRBV6-6,-,-,TGTGCCAGCAGTTACCTTCCGAACACTGAAGCTTTCTTT,CASSYLPNTEAFF
TRBJ2-2,TRBV5-1,-,-,TGCGCCAGCAAGGACCGGGGGAACACCGGGGAGCTGTTTTTT,CASKDRGNTGELFF
TRBJ2-4,TRBV21-1,-,-,TGTGCCAGCAGCAAAAAAAGGCGACTAGCCAAAAACATTCAGTACTTC,CASSKKRRLAKNIQYF
TRBJ2-3,TRBV9,-,TRBD2,TGTGCCAGCAGCGTTGAAGGGACTAGCGGCCTAGGAGGGTCCGCAGATACGCAGTATTTT,CASSVEGTSGLGGSADTQYF
TRBJ2-1,TRBV4-2,-,-,TGTGCCAGCAGCCAAGGTCGGGACTACAATGAGCAGTTCTTC,CASSQGRDYNEQFF
TRBJ2-5,TRBV29-1,-,TRBD2,TGCAGCGTTACCCGACTTCCGGGACTAGCGGGAGTAGAGACCCAGTACTTC,CSVTRLPGLAGVETQYF
TRBJ2-7,TRBV6-1,-,TRBD1,TGTGCCAGCAGTCACGGACAGGGGACACACGAGCAGTACTTC,CASSHGQGTHEQYF
TRBJ2-2,TRBV2,-,TRBD2,TGTGCCAGCAGTCTTCGCCTAGCGGGCTTCGGGGCCGGGGAGCTGTTTTTT,CASSLRLAGFGAGELFF